This is a list of T cell receptor beta chains from one sample in a study of blood T cell repertoires in COVID-19. Measured with immunoSEQ multiplex PCR; TCRdb has only the in-frame clones, and not every one. The sample holds tens of thousands of clones, approximately 91% seen once. The sequencing input was peripheral blood. These receptors came from an elderly woman with active or convalescent COVID-19. Both conserved end residues are part of each CDR3. Fields, in order: D gene, V gene, J gene, clone size, CDR3 DNA, CDR3 protein. The D gene is left open where the match is weak. Some rows mark clone size as missing; the rest say once, few, many or name a class of expanded clone.

TRBD1	TRBV19	TRBJ1-2	.	TGTGCCAGTAGTATAAACACAGGGGCCGAGGGAGGCGGCTACACCTTC	CASSINTGAEGGGYTF
TRBD1	TRBV6-1	TRBJ2-7	.	TGTGCCAGCAGTGACCCGGGACAGGGAAGAGAGCAGTACTTC	CASSDPGQGREQYF
TRBD2	TRBV5-1	TRBJ2-1	.	TGCGCCAGCAGCTCCCAAGGACTAGCGGGGCTGCACAGTGGGCAGTTCTTC	CASSSQGLAGLHSGQFF
TRBD1	TRBV3-1/TRBV3-2	TRBJ2-1	.	TGTGCCAGCAGCCATCTGGGAGGGGACAGGGGGCAATACAATGAGCAGTTCTTC	CASSHLGGDRGQYNEQFF
TRBD2	TRBV29-1	TRBJ2-5	.	TGCAGCGTTGAACCCCGGGGGGGCCGGGAGACCCAGTACTTC	CSVEPRGGRETQYF
.	TRBV6-5	TRBJ1-2	.	TGTGCCAGCAGAGCCCCCTCCAATGGCTACACCTTC	CASRAPSNGYTF
TRBD1	TRBV18	TRBJ1-6	.	TGTGCCAGCTCACCATTGGGACAGGAAAGCTCCTATAATTCACCCCTCCACTTT	CASSPLGQESSYNSPLHF
TRBD1	TRBV10-2	TRBJ1-2	.	TGCGCCAGCAGTGGGACAGGGTGGGAAGGTGGCTACACCTTC	CASSGTGWEGGYTF
.	TRBV14	TRBJ1-2	.	TGTGCCAGCAGCCAAGATTTGCAGGGGAGCGGCTACACCTTC	CASSQDLQGSGYTF
TRBD2	TRBV6-5	TRBJ2-7	.	TGTGCCAGCAGACCGCCGGGACTAGCGGTCCACGAGCAGTACTTC	CASRPPGLAVHEQYF
.	TRBV7-2	TRBJ2-3	.	TGTGCCAGCAGCCCGGACACGAGCACAGATACGCAGTATTTT	CASSPDTSTDTQYF
TRBD2	TRBV7-3	TRBJ2-3	.	TGTGCCAGCAACCAGCTAGCGGGGGGGCCCCTCTTCTTT	CASNQLAGGPLFF
TRBD1	TRBV5-1	TRBJ2-5	.	TGCGCCAGCAGCTGGAACGGGGACAGGGTTGGTGAGACCCAGTACTTC	CASSWNGDRVGETQYF
.	TRBV2	TRBJ2-7	few	TGTGCCAGCAGACAAGGAGAGTTGGTTCTCTTC	CASRQGELVLF
TRBD1	TRBV5-1	TRBJ1-6	.	TGCGCCAGCAGCTTGGATAAACAGGGGCCCGTCTATAATTCACCCCTCCACTTT	CASSLDKQGPVYNSPLHF
TRBD1	TRBV3-1/TRBV3-2	TRBJ2-7	once	TGTGCCAGCAGCCAGGGAGCCGGGACAGGGTTCCCTTACGAGCAGTACTTC	CASSQGAGTGFPYEQYF
.	TRBV29-1	TRBJ1-2	.	TGCAGCGTTGCCCTCTCCGACTATGGCTACACCTTC	CSVALSDYGYTF
TRBD1	TRBV10-3	TRBJ2-7	.	TGTGCCATCAGTTATATAGACAGGGGATGGGAGCAGTACTTC	CAISYIDRGWEQYF
TRBD2	TRBV2	TRBJ2-7	.	TGTGCCAGCAGTGTACTAGCGGGGGGGGACGAGCAGTACTTC	CASSVLAGGDEQYF
TRBD1	TRBV5-1	TRBJ1-2	.	TGCGCCAGCAGCCCAGGGGGAGAGGGCTACACCTTC	CASSPGGEGYTF
.	TRBV6-1	TRBJ1-5	once	TGTGCCAGCAGCCCACAGAGCAATCAGCCCCAGCATTTT	CASSPQSNQPQHF
TRBD1	TRBV19	TRBJ2-1	.	TGTGCCAGTAGTAGAGGGGGCGCCTACAATGAGCAGTTCTTC	CASSRGGAYNEQFF
.	TRBV19	TRBJ1-5	.	TGTGCCAGTAGTATAGAAGGGGTTAGCAATCAGCCCCAGCATTTT	CASSIEGVSNQPQHF
.	TRBV15	TRBJ2-6	once	TGTGCCACCAGTATCACAGGTCCTGGGGCCAACGTCCTGACTTTC	CATSITGPGANVLTF
TRBD2	TRBV7-6	TRBJ2-7	.	TGTGCCAGCAGCGCACTAGCGGGGGGCTCCTACGAGCAGTACTTC	CASSALAGGSYEQYF
.	TRBV6-7	TRBJ1-4	.	TGTGCCAGCACCGACTGGGGGGGCGGAAAACTGTTTTTT	CASTDWGGGKLFF
.	TRBV7-9	TRBJ1-5	once	TGTGCCAGCAGCCCCGGACTGGGTCAGCCCCAGCATTTT	CASSPGLGQPQHF
.	TRBV4-1	TRBJ1-2	once	TGCGCCAGCAGCCCAGGGAATGGCTACACCTTC	CASSPGNGYTF
.	TRBV15	TRBJ2-1	.	TGTGCCACCAGCAGAGATCCGCCCCCCAGGTTAGAAGAGCAGTTCTTC	CATSRDPPPRLEEQFF
TRBD1	TRBV6-5	TRBJ1-2	.	TGTGCCAGCAGCCGATTGTGGGACAGGGGCTATGGCTACACCTTC	CASSRLWDRGYGYTF
TRBD1	TRBV5-1	TRBJ1-1	.	TGCGCCAGCAGCTTGGCCCAACAGGGGGGTGGGACTGAAGCTTTCTTT	CASSLAQQGGGTEAFF
.	TRBV5-6	TRBJ1-4	.	TGTGCCAGCAGCTTGAACAGGGTCACTAATGAAAAACTGTTTTTT	CASSLNRVTNEKLFF
.	TRBV5-6	TRBJ1-5	.	TGTGCCAGCAGCTTGGACCGGGGAAGTGGCAATCAGCCCCAGCATTTT	CASSLDRGSGNQPQHF
.	TRBV11-2	TRBJ1-3	once	TGTGCCAGCAGCTTAGCGAGGGGGAGCTCTGGAAACACCATATATTTT	CASSLARGSSGNTIYF
.	TRBV6-5	TRBJ1-3	.	TGTGCCAGCAGTTACGGTTATAGCTCTGGAAACACCATATATTTT	CASSYGYSSGNTIYF
.	TRBV5-6	TRBJ1-5	.	TGTGCCAGCAGCTGGGGGCGGAATCAGCCCCAGCATTTT	CASSWGRNQPQHF
.	TRBV5-6	TRBJ1-6	.	TGTGCCAGCAGCTTGGTATTTGGGGAGGGGAATTCACCCCTCCACTTT	CASSLVFGEGNSPLHF
.	TRBV28	TRBJ1-2	.	TGTGCCAGCAAGCAGCCTGGGGCCTATGGCTACACCTTC	CASKQPGAYGYTF
.	TRBV18	TRBJ2-5	.	TGTGCCAGCTCCCCCAACAACCAAGAGACCCAGTACTTC	CASSPNNQETQYF
TRBD2	TRBV2	TRBJ2-3	.	TGTGCCAGCAGTGAAACCCGACTAGCGGGGGGCACAGATACGCAGTATTTT	CASSETRLAGGTDTQYF
TRBD1	TRBV4-2	TRBJ1-6	.	TGTGCCAGCAGCCAGGGGACAGGGATTTCACCCCTCCACTTT	CASSQGTGISPLHF
TRBD1	TRBV7-9	TRBJ2-5	once	TGTGCCAGCAGCCCCACAGGGGGTTCTTTAGAGACCCAGTACTTC	CASSPTGGSLETQYF
TRBD1	TRBV7-2	TRBJ1-2	.	TGTGCCAGCAGCCCATCCGGGACAGGGTTGGGAGGCTACACCTTC	CASSPSGTGLGGYTF
TRBD1	TRBV30	TRBJ1-5	once	TGTGCCTGGGGGGGACAGGGCTCTCTCCAGCCCCAGCATTTT	CAWGGQGSLQPQHF
TRBD1	TRBV11-1	TRBJ2-5	once	TGTGCCAGCAGCACACCGGGACAGGGTAACCAGTACTTC	CASSTPGQGNQYF
TRBD1	TRBV24-1	TRBJ1-1	.	TGTGCCACCAGTGAGGTAGGACAGGGGGCGCGAGCTTTCTTT	CATSEVGQGARAFF
.	TRBV11-2	TRBJ2-7	.	TGTGCCAGCAGCCCCCCCCTGGTAGCTGGGTACTACGAGCAGTACTTC	CASSPPLVAGYYEQYF
TRBD2	TRBV7-8	TRBJ2-7	.	TGTGCCAGCAGCCAAACTAGCGGGGGCACCTACGAGCAGTACTTC	CASSQTSGGTYEQYF
.	TRBV7-9	TRBJ2-4	.	TGTGCCAGCAGCTTTGGGGGGTTGGCCAAAAACATTCAGTACTTC	CASSFGGLAKNIQYF
TRBD1	TRBV14	TRBJ2-5	.	TGTGCCAGCAGCCGACGCGCGAGGGACAGGCAAGAGACCCAGTACTTC	CASSRRARDRQETQYF
.	TRBV25-1	TRBJ1-1	once	TGTGCCAGCAGACCCAGCCGAGGGAGCACTGAAGCTTTCTTT	CASRPSRGSTEAFF
TRBD1	TRBV25-1	TRBJ1-1	.	TGTGCCAGCAGGGCCTCAGGGGGCAGGGGCACTGAAGCTTTCTTT	CASRASGGRGTEAFF
TRBD1	TRBV2	TRBJ2-5	.	TGTGCCAGCAGGCAGACAGGGGCGGTGGGAGAGACCCAGTACTTC	CASRQTGAVGETQYF
TRBD2	TRBV19	TRBJ2-3	.	TGTGCCACCTCCGAGATCGGGAGGTTAGGAGATACGCAGTATTTT	CATSEIGRLGDTQYF
TRBD1	TRBV7-3	TRBJ1-1	few	TGTGCCAGCAGCAATACAGGGGGCCTGGGTGAAGCTTTCTTT	CASSNTGGLGEAFF